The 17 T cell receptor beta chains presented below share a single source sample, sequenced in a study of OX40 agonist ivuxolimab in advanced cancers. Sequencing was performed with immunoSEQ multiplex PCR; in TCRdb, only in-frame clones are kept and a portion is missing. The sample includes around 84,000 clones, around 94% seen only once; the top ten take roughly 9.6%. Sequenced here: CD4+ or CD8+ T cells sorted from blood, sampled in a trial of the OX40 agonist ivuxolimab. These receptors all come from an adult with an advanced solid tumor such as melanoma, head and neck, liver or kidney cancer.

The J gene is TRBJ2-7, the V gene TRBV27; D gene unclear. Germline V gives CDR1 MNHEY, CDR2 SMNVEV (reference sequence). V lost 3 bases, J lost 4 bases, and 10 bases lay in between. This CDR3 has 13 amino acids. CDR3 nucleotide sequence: TGTGCCAGCAGTTTTGGTCAGTATTACGAGCAGTACTTC. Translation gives CASSFGQYYEQYF.

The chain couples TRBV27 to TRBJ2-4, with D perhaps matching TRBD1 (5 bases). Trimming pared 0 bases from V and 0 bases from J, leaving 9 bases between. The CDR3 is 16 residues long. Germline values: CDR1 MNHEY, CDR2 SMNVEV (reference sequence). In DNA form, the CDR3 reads TGTGCCAGCAGTTTATCGGACACCTTAGCCAAAAACATTCAGTACTTC. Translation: CASSLSDTLAKNIQYF.

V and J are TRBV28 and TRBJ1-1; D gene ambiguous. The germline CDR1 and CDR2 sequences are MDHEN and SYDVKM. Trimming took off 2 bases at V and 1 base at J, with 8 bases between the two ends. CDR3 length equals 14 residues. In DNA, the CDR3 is TGTGCCAGCAGTTTAGAGTCAGAGAACACTGAAGCTTTCTTT. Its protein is CASSLESENTEAFF.

The CDR3 DNA is TGTGCCAGCGGGAGGACAGGGTCTACCTACGAGCAGTACTTC. Protein sequence: CASGRTGSTYEQYF. The gene calls are TRBV6-1 and TRBJ2-7; TRBD1 matches at 8 bases. CDR3 length equals 14 residues. The germline gives CDR1 MNHNS, CDR2 SASEGT. The V segment lost 8 bases and the J segment 2 bases; nucleotides outside the gene matches: 8.

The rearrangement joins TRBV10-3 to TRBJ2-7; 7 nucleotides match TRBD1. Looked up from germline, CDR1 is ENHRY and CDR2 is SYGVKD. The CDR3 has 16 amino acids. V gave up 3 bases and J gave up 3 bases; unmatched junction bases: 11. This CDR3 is CAISDPPGDSSYEQYF. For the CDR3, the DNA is TGTGCCATCAGTGACCCCCCAGGGGACAGCAGCTACGAGCAGTACTTC.

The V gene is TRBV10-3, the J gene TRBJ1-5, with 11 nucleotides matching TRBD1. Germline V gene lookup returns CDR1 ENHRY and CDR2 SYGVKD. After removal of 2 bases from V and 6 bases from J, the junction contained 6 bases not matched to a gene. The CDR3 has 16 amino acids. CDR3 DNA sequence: TGTGCCATCAGTGAGGGGGGACAGGGGGGAAGTCAGCCCCAGCATTTT. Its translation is CAISEGGQGGSQPQHF.

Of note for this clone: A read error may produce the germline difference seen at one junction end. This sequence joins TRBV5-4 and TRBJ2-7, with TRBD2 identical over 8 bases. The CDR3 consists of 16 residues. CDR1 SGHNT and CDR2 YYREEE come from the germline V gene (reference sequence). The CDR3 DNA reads TGCGCCAGCAGCCAAGAAGCGGCGGGACTAGGGGACGAGCAGTACTTC. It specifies CASSQEAAGLGDEQYF.

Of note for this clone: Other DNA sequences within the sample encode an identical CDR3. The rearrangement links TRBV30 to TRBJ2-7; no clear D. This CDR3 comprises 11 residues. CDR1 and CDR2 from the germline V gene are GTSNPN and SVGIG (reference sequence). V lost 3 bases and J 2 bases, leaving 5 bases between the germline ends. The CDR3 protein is CAWSVTYEQYF. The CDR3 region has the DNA TGTGCCTGGAGCGTGACCTACGAGCAGTACTTC.

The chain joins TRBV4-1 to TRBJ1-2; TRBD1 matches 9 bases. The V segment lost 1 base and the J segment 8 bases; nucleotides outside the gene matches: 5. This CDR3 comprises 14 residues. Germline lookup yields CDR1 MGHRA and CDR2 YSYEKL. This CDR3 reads CASSQVQGAKGYTF. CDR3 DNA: TGCGCCAGCAGCCAAGTACAGGGGGCTAAGGGCTACACCTTC.

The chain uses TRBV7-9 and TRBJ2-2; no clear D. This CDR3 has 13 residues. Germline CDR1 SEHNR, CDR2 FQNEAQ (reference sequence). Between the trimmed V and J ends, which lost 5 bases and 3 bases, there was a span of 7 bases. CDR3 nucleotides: TGTGCCAGCAGCCCCTGGGACACCGGGGAGCTGTTTTTT. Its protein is CASSPWDTGELFF.

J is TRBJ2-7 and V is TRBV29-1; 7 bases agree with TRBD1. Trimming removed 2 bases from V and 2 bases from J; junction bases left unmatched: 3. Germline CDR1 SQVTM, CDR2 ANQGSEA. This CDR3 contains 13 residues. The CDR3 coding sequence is TGCAGCGTTGAAAGGGACAGTCCCTACGAGCAGTACTTC. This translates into CSVERDSPYEQYF.

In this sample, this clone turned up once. CDR3 in amino acids: CASSSSSWEQYF. In DNA form, the CDR3 reads TGTGCCAGCAGCTCTTCCTCTTGGGAGCAGTACTTC. The gene calls are TRBV7-9 and TRBJ2-7, with D unclear. V lost 4 bases and J lost 7, with 11 bases in between. This CDR3 contains 12 residues. Germline values: CDR1 SEHNR, CDR2 FQNEAQ (reference sequence).

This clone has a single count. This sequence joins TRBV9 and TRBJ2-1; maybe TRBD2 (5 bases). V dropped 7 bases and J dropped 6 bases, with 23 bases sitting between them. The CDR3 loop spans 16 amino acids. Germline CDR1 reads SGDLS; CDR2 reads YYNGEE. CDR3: CASDLSGSSWVNEQFF. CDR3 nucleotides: TGTGCCAGCGACCTCTCTGGGAGTTCGTGGGTCAATGAGCAGTTCTTC.

The CDR3 sequence: CASSPTGVDEKLFF. The DNA of the CDR3 is TGTGCCAGCAGCCCCACAGGGGTAGATGAAAAACTGTTTTTT. This chain links TRBV7-9 with TRBJ1-4; 7 bases are shared with TRBD1. J was trimmed by 6 bases and V by 5 bases; bases with no gene match: 6. The CDR3 runs to 14 residues. Germline CDR1 reads SEHNR; CDR2 reads FQNEAQ (reference sequence).

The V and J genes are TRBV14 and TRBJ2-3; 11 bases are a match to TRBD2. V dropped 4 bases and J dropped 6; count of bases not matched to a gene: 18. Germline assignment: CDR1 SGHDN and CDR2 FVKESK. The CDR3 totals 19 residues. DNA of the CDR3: TGTGCCAGCAGCCTTCTTCCTCCTCAACTAGCGGGAGTTCCCGATACGCAGTATTTT. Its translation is CASSLLPPQLAGVPDTQYF.

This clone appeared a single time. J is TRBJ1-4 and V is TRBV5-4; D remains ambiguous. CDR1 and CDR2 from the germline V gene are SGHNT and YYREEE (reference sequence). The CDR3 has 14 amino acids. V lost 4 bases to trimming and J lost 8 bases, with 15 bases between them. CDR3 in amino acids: CASSRVPEEEKLFF. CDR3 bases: TGTGCCAGCAGCCGCGTCCCCGAGGAGGAAAAACTGTTTTTT.

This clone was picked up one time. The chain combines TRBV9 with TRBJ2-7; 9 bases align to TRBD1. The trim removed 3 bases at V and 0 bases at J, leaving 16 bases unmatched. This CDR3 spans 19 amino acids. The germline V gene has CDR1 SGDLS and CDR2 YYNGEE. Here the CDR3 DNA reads TGTGCCAGCAGCGGACCGGGACAGGGAACATCCCGGAGCTCCTACGAGCAGTACTTC. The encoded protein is CASSGPGQGTSRSSYEQYF. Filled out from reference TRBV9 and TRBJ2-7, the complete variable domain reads DSGVTQTPKHLITATGQRVTLRCSPRSGDLSVYWYQQSLDQGLQFLIQYYNGEERAKGNILERFSAQQFPDLHSELNLSSLELGDSALYFCASSGPGQGTSRSSYEQYFGPGTRLTVT.